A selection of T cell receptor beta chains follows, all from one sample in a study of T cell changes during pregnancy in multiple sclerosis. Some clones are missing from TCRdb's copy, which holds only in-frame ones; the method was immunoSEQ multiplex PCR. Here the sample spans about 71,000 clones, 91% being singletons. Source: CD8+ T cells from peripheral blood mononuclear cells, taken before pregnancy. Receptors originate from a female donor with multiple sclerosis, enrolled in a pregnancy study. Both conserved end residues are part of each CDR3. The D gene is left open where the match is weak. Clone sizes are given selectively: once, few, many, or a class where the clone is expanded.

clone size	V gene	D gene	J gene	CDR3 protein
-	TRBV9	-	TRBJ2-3	CASSAWDSRTDTQYF
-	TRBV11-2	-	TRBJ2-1	CASRSVGAAEQFF
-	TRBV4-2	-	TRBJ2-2	CASSHLTGDTGELFF
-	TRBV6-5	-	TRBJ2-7	CASRRSYEQYF
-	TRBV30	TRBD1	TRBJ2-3	CAWSATGALTDTQYF
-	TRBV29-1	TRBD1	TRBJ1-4	CSVAGTATTNEKLFF
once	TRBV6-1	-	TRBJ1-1	CASSDGLAGNEAFF
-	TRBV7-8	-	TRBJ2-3	CASSLFVSGDTQYF
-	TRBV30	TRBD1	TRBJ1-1	CAWSEGGGTEAFF
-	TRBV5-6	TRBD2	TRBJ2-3	CASSNSRAGSTDTQYF